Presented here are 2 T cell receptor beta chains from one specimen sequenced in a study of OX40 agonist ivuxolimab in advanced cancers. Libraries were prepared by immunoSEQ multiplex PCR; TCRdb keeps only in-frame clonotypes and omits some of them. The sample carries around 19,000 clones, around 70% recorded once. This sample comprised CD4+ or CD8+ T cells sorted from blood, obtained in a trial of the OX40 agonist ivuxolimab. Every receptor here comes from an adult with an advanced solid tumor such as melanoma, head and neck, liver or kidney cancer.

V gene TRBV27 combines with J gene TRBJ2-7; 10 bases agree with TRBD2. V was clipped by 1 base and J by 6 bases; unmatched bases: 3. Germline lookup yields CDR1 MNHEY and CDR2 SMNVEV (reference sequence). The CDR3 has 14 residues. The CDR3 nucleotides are TGTGCCAGCAGTTTATACCCTAGCGGGAGCGAGCAGTACTTC. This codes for CASSLYPSGSEQYF.

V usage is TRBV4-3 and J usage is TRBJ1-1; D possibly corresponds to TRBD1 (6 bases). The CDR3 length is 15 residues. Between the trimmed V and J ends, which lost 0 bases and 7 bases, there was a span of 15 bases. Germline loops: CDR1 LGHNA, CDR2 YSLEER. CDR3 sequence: CASSQDVGDTREAFF. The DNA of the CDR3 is TGCGCCAGCAGCCAAGATGTTGGGGACACCCGTGAAGCTTTCTTT.